This T cell receptor (beta chain) emerged from a study of cytomegalovirus exposure and HLA in healthy donors. The PCR employed 60 Vbeta primers together with 13 Jbeta primers. Assay: immunoSEQ multiplex PCR; the TCRdb copy retains only in-frame clones and omits some. Found here are about 100,000 clones, roughly 70% of them singletons; the top ten hold 10%. Comment on this clone: Antigen unknown.

Findings and limits, study-wide: There was a cluster of highly shared sequence variants that was likely a sequencing artifact. In a later analysis, a missense DCLRE1C variant was linked to TCR beta V- and J-gene trimming. The presence/absence work took it that sequencing depth was about the same across donors.

Germline values: CDR1 SQVTM, CDR2 ANQGSEA. V trimming: 0 bases; J trimming: 7 bases; junction bases outside the gene matches: 2. The CDR3 covers 13 residues. The sample was PBMCs. This chain links TRBV29-1 with TRBJ1-2, with TRBD1 matching 10 bases. The source of this sequence is a man aged 45-65 years in good health and CMV-seronegative. CDR3 in amino acids: CSVEDRDRGGYTF. In DNA form, the CDR3 reads TGCAGCGTTGAAGATCGGGACAGGGGTGGCTACACCTTC.